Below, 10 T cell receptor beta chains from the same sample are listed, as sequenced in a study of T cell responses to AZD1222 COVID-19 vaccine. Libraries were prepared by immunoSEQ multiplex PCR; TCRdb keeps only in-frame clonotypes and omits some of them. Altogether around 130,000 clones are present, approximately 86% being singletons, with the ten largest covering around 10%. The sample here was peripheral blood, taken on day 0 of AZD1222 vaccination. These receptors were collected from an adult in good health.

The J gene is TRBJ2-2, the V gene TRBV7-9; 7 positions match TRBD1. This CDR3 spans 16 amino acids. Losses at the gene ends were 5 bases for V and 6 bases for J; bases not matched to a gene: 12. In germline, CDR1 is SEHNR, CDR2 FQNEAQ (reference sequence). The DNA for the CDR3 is TGTGCCAGCAGCCGACCCGAGACAGGGTTTGCCGGGGAGCTGTTTTTT. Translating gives CASSRPETGFAGELFF.

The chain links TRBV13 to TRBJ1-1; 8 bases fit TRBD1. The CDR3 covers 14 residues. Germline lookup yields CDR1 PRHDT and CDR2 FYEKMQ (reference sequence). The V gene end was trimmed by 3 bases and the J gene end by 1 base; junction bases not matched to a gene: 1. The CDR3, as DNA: TGTGCCAGCAGCTTTGACAGGGGGAACACTGAAGCTTTCTTT. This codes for CASSFDRGNTEAFF.

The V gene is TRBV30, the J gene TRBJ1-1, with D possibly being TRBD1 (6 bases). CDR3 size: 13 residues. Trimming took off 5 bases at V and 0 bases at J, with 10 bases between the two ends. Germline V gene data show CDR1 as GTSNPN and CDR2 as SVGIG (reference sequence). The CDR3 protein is CAWGRTVNTEAFF. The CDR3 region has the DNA TGTGCCTGGGGAAGGACAGTGAACACTGAAGCTTTCTTT.

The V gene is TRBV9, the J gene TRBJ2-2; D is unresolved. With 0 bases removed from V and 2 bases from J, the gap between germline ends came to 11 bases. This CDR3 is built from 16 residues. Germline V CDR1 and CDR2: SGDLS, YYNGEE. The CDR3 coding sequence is TGTGCCAGCAGCGTAGCTTGGGCAGTTAACACCGGGGAGCTGTTTTTT. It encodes CASSVAWAVNTGELFF.

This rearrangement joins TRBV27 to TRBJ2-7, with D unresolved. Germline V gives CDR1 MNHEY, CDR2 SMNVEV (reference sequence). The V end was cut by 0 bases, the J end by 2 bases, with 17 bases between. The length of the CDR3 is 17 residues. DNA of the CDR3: TGTGCCAGCAGTTTATCTCAAAGGAGATCTCCCCCCTACGAGCAGTACTTC. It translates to CASSLSQRRSPPYEQYF.

The CDR3 sequence: CASGVGELFF. CDR3 bases: TGCGCCAGCGGGGTCGGGGAGCTGTTTTTT. The chain couples TRBV10-1 to TRBJ2-2; D unclear. Germline V gene data show CDR1 as WNHNN and CDR2 as SYGVQD (reference sequence). The V end lost 8 bases, the J end lost 7 bases, and 5 bases lay between the germline ends. The CDR3 covers 10 residues.

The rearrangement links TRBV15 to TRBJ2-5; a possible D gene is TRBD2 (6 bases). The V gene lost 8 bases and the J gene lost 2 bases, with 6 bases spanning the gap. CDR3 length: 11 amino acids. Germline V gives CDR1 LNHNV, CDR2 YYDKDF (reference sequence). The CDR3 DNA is TGTGCCACCCTAGCGCAAGAGACCCAGTACTTC. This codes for CATLAQETQYF.

This CDR3 is CASDRPRGRPGANVLTF. The CDR3 coding sequence is TGTGCCAGCGACAGACCCAGAGGAAGGCCCGGGGCCAACGTCCTGACTTTC. The chain links TRBV21-1 to TRBJ2-6; the D segment call TRBD1 is taken from the table without a DNA check. TRBV21-1 is listed as a pseudogene. The CDR3 has 17 amino acids.

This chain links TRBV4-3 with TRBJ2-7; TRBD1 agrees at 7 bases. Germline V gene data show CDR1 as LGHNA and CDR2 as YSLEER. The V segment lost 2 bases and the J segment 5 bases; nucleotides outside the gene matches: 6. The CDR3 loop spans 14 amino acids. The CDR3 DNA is TGCGCCAGCAGCCAAACGGGGCAGGGGGACGAGCAGTACTTC. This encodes CASSQTGQGDEQYF.

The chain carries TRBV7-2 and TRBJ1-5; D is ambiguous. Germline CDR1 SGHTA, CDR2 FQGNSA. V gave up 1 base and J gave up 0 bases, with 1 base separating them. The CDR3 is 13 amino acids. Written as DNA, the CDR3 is TGTGCCAGCAGCTTAGATAGCAATCAGCCCCAGCATTTT. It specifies CASSLDSNQPQHF. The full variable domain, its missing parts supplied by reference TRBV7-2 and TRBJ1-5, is GAGVSQSPSNKVTEKGKDVELRCDPISGHTALYWYRQSLGQGLEFLIYFQGNSAPDKSGLPSDRFSAERTGGSVSTLTIQRTQQEDSAVYLCASSLDSNQPQHFGDGTRLSIL.